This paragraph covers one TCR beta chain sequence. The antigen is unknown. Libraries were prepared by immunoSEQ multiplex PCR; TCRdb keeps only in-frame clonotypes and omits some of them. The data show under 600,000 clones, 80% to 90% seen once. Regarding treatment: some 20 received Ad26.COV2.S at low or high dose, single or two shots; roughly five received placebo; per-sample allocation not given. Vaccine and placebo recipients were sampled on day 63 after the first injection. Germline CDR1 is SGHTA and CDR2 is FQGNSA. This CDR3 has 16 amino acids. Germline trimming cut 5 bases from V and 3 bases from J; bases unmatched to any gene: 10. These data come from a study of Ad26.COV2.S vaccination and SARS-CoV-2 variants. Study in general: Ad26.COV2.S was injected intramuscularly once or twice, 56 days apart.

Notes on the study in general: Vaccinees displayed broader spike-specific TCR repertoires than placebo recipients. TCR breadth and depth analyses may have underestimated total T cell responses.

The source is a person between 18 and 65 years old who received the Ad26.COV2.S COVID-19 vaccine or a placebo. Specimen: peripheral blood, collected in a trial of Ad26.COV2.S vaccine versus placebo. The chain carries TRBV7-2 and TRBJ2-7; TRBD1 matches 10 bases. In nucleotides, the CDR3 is TGTGCCAGCAGCAACCGGGACAGGGGCGGTGTCTACGAGCAGTACTTC. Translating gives CASSNRDRGGVYEQYF. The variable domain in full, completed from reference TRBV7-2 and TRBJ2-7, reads GAGVSQSPSNKVTEKGKDVELRCDPISGHTALYWYRQSLGQGLEFLIYFQGNSAPDKSGLPSDRFSAERTGGSVSTLTIQRTQQEDSAVYLCASSNRDRGGVYEQYFGPGTRLTVT.